The clone carrying this T cell receptor beta chain was seen many times. Trimming at V came to 4 bases and at J to 5 bases, leaving 15 bases not matched to a gene. Germline CDR1 is SEHNR and CDR2 is FQNEAQ (reference sequence). The CDR3 totals 17 residues. This sample is part of a study of prognosis after radiotherapy for stage I lung cancer. With two-round multiplex PCR, TCR beta CDR3 sequences were amplified from genomic DNA. Primers targeting each individual TRBV and TRBJ gene were applied in first-round PCR. Each CDR3 protein gets one entry after TCRdb re-called the multiplex PCR reads with MiXCR. The repertoire holds about 26,000 distinct CDR3 sequences, with 25% to 35% as singletons.

The chain is built from TRBV7-9 and TRBJ2-3; 7 bases are shared with TRBD2. The starting material was PBMCs, obtained before or after stereotactic body radiation therapy (not recorded which). The source of this sequence is a donor older than 45 with non-small cell lung cancer. The CDR3 sequence is CASSSLEEGGKKDTQYF. In DNA form, the CDR3 reads TGTGCCAGCAGCTCCCTTGAAGAGGGAGGGAAAAAAGATACGCAGTATTTT.